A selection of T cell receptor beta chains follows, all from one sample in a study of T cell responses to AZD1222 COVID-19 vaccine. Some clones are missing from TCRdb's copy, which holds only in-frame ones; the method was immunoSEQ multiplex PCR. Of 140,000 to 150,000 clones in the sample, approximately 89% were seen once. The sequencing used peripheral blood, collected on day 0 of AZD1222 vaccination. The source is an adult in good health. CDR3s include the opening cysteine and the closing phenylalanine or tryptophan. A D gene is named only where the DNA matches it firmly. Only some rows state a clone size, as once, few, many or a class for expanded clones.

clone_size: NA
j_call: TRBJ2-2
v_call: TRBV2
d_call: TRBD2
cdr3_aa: CASKSGREHTGELFF
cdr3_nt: TGTGCCAGCAAAAGCGGGAGGGAACACACCGGGGAGCTGTTTTTT

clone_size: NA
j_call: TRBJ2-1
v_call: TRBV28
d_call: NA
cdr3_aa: CATWTERNEQFF
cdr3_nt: TGTGCCACCTGGACAGAAAGGAATGAGCAGTTCTTC

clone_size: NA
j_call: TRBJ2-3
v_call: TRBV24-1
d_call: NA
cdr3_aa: CATSDFWGGGDTQYF
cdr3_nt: TGTGCCACCAGTGATTTCTGGGGCGGTGGAGATACGCAGTATTTT

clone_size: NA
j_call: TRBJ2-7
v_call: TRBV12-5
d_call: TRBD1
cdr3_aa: CASGLVNRQGAEGRVYEQYF
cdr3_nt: TGTGCTAGTGGTTTGGTAAATCGACAGGGGGCGGAAGGGCGGGTTTACGAGCAGTACTTC

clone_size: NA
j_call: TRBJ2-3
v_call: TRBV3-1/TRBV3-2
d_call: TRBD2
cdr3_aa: CASSAGTSGSDTQYF
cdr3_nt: TGTGCCAGCAGCGCCGGGACTAGCGGGTCGGATACGCAGTATTTT

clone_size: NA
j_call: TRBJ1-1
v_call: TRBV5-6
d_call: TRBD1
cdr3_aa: CASSGGGQGFVTEAFF
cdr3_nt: TGTGCCAGCAGCGGAGGGGGACAGGGTTTCGTCACTGAAGCTTTCTTT

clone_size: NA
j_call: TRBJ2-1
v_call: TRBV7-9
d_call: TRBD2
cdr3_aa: CASSSTAPGGRKSNEQFF
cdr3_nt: TGTGCCAGCAGCTCCACCGCCCCCGGCGGGAGGAAAAGCAATGAGCAGTTCTTC

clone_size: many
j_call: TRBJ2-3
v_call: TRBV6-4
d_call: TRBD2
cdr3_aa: CASSPTSKGSDTQYF
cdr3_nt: TGTGCCAGCAGCCCGACTAGCAAGGGCTCGGATACGCAGTATTTT

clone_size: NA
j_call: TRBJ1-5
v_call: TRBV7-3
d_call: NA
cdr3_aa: CASSHEGGPQHF
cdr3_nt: TGTGCCAGCAGCCACGAGGGAGGGCCCCAGCATTTT

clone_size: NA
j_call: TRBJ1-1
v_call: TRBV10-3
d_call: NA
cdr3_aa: CAISESPRTEAFF
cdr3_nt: TGTGCCATCAGTGAGAGCCCGAGGACTGAAGCTTTCTTT

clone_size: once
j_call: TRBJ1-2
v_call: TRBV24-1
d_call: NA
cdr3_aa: CATSDTRYGYTF
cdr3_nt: TGTGCCACCAGTGATACCCGCTATGGCTACACCTTC

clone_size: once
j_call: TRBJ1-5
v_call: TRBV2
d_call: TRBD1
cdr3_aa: CASSRQGGGQPQHF
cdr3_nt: TGTGCCAGCAGCCGACAGGGAGGAGGACAGCCCCAGCATTTT

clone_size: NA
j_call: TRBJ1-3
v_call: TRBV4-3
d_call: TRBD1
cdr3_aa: CASSQGTGAGNTIYF
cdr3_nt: TGCGCCAGCAGCCAAGGGACAGGGGCTGGAAACACCATATATTTT

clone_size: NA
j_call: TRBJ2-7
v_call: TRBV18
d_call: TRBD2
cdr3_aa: CASSPKREDWEQYF
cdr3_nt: TGTGCCAGCTCACCTAAACGGGAGGACTGGGAGCAGTACTTC

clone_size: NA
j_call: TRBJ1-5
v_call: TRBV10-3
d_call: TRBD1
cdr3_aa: CAISEEKGAGQPQHF
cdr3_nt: TGTGCCATCAGTGAGGAGAAGGGGGCAGGTCAGCCCCAGCATTTT

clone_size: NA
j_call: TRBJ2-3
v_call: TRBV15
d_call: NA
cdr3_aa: CATSRDPGDTQYF
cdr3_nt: TGTGCCACCAGCAGGGACCCAGGGGATACGCAGTATTTT

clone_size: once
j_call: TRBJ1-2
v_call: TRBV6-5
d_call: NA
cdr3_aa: CASSLGGPYGYTF
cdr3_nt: TGTGCCAGCTCTTTGGGGGGCCCCTATGGCTACACCTTC

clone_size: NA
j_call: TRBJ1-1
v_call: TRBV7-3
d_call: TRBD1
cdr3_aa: CASSFPPGQGIEAFF
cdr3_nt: TGTGCCAGCAGCTTTCCTCCGGGACAGGGGATTGAAGCTTTCTTT

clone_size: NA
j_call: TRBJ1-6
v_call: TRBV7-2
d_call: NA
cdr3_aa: CASRLLVVLGGGDSPLHF
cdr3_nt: TGTGCCAGCAGATTACTTGTTGTTCTAGGGGGGGGCGATTCACCCCTCCACTTT

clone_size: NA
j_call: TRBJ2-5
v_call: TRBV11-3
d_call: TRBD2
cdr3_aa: CASSALAGETQYF
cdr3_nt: TGTGCCAGCAGTGCGCTAGCGGGGGAGACCCAGTACTTC

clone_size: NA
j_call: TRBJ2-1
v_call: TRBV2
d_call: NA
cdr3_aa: CASSERGLHNEQFF
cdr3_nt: TGTGCCAGCAGTGAAAGGGGACTTCACAATGAGCAGTTCTTC

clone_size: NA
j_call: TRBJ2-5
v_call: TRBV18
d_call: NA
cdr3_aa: CASSPSGTAETQYF
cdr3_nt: TGTGCCAGCTCACCAAGTGGTACGGCAGAGACCCAGTACTTC

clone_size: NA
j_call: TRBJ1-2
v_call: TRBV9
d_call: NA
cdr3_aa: CASSPLRGGLRRVGFYGYTF
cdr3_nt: TGTGCCAGCAGCCCCTTGCGGGGGGGGTTGAGGAGGGTCGGCTTTTATGGCTACACCTTC

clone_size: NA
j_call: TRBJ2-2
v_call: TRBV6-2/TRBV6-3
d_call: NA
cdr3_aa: CASSYRLAGLGELFF
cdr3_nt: TGTGCCAGCAGTTACCGGCTGGCGGGGTTGGGGGAGCTGTTTTTT

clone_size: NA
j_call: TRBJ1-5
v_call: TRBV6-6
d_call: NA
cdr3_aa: CASSYPSGQPQHF
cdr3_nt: TGTGCCAGCAGTTACCCCTCCGGACAGCCCCAGCATTTT

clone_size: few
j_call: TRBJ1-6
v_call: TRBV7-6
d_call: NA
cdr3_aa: CASSPQSSSPLHF
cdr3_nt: TGTGCCAGCAGCCCACAGTCGTCTTCACCCCTCCACTTT

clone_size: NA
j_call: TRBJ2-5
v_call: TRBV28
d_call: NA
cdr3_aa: CASRGGGVETQYF
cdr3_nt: TGTGCCAGCAGAGGGGGAGGAGTTGAGACCCAGTACTTC

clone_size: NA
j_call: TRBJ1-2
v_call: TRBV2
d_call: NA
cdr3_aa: CASSQEAENYGYTF
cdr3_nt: TGTGCCAGCAGTCAGGAAGCGGAGAACTATGGCTACACCTTC

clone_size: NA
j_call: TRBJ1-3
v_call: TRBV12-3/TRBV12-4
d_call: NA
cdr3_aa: CASRPQGNTIYF
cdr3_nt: TGTGCCAGCAGGCCCCAGGGAAACACCATATATTTT

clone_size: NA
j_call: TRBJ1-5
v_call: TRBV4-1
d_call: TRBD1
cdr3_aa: CASSQDRDSDQPQHF
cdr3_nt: TGCGCCAGCAGCCAAGATCGGGACAGTGATCAGCCCCAGCATTTT

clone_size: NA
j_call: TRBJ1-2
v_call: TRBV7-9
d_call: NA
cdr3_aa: CASSSAEHGYTF
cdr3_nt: TGTGCCAGCAGCTCCGCGGAGCATGGCTACACCTTC

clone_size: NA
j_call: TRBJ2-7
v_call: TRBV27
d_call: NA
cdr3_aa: CASSLGYEQYF
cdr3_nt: TGTGCCAGCAGTCTGGGCTACGAGCAGTACTTC

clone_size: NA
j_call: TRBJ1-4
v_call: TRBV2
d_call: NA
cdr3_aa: CASIRGGNEKLFF
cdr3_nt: TGTGCCAGCATTAGGGGCGGAAATGAAAAACTGTTTTTT

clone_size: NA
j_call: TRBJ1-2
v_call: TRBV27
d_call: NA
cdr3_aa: CASSLMEGHIYGYTF
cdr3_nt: TGTGCCAGCAGTTTAATGGAGGGACATATCTATGGCTACACCTTC

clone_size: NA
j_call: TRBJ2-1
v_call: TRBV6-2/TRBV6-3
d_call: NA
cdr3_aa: CASSLWGGANNEQFF
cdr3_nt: TGTGCCAGCAGCTTGTGGGGGGGGGCGAACAATGAGCAGTTCTTC

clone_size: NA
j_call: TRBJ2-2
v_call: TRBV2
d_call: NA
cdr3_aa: CASKAWANTGELFF
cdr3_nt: TGTGCCAGCAAGGCGTGGGCGAACACCGGGGAGCTGTTTTTT

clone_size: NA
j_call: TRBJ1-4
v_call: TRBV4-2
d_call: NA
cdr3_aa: CASSQADTAGEKLFF
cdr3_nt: TGTGCCAGCAGCCAAGCCGACACCGCAGGGGAAAAACTGTTTTTT

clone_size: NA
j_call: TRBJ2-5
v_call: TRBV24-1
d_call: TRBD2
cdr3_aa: CATSVSGSIGETQYF
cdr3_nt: TGTGCCACCAGTGTCAGCGGGAGTATTGGGGAGACCCAGTACTTC

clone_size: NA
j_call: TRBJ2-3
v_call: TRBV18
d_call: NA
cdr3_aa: CASSPTGLGSTDTQYF
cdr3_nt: TGTGCCAGCTCACCGACAGGCTTAGGTAGCACAGATACGCAGTATTTT

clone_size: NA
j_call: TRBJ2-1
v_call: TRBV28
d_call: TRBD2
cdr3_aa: CASSPNLAGNYNEQFF
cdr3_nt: TGTGCCAGCAGCCCTAACCTAGCGGGGAATTACAATGAGCAGTTCTTC

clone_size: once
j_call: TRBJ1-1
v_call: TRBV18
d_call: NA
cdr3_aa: CASSPGVLNTEAFF
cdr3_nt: TGTGCCAGCTCACCAGGGGTTTTGAACACTGAAGCTTTCTTT

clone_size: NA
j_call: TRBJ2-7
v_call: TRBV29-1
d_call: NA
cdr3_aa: CSVVRTDGSYEQYF
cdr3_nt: TGCAGCGTGGTTCGGACAGATGGGTCCTACGAGCAGTACTTC

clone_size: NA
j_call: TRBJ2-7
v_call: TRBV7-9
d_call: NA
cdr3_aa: CASSLRSQARVAEQYF
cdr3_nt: TGTGCCAGCAGCTTAAGGAGTCAGGCCAGGGTAGCCGAGCAGTACTTC

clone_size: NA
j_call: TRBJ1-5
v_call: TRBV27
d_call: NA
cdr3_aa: CASSLQGQKGPQHF
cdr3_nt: TGTGCCAGCAGTTTGCAGGGGCAGAAGGGGCCCCAGCATTTT

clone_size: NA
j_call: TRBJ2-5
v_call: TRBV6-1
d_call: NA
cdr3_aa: CASTDRLGGAGLTGVETQYF
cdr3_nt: TGTGCCAGCACTGATCGGCTCGGAGGGGCGGGCTTAACGGGGGTAGAGACCCAGTACTTC

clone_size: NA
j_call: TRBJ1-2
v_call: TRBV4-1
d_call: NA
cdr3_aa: CASSQDDRNYGYTF
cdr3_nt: TGCGCCAGCAGCCAGGACGACAGGAACTATGGCTACACCTTC

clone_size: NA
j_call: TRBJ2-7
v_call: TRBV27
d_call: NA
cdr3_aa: CASSPNGGGYEQYF
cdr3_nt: TGTGCCAGCAGTCCCAACGGGGGAGGCTACGAGCAGTACTTC

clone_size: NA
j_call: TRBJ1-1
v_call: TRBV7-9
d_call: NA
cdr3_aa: CASSPPRTVNTEAFF
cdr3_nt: TGTGCCAGCAGCCCCCCCAGGACGGTGAACACTGAAGCTTTCTTT

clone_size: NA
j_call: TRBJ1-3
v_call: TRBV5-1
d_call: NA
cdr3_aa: CASSFGSSGNTIYF
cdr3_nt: TGCGCCAGCAGCTTCGGGAGCTCTGGAAACACCATATATTTT

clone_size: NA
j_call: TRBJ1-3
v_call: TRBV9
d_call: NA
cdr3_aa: CASSVGGTGNTIYF
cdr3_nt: TGTGCCAGCAGCGTAGGGGGGACCGGAAACACCATATATTTT

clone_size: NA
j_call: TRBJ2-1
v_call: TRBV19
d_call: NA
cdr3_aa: CASSIAGRYNEQFF
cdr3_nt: TGTGCCAGTAGTATAGCGGGCAGGTACAATGAGCAGTTCTTC

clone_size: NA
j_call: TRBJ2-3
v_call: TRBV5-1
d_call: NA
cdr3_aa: CASRRIISTDTQYF
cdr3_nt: TGCGCCAGCCGGAGGATAATCTCAACAGATACGCAGTATTTT

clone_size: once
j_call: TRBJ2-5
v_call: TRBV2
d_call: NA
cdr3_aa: CASSDYRGGETQYF
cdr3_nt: TGTGCCAGCAGTGACTACAGGGGGGGAGAGACCCAGTACTTC

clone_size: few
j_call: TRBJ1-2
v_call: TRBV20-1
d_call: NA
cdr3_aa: CSGTGGYGYTF
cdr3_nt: TGCAGTGGTACGGGGGGCTATGGCTACACCTTC

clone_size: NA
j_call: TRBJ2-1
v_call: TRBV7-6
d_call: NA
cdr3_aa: CASRGYLEGGSNEQFF
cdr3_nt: TGTGCCAGCAGGGGATATTTGGAGGGGGGCTCGAATGAGCAGTTCTTC